The next 22 T cell receptor beta chains were all read from a single sample in a study of T cells after yellow fever vaccination. TCRdb re-derived calls from the 5' RACE reads in MiXCR, one entry per CDR3 protein. The repertoire includes 500,000 to 650,000 distinct CDR3 sequences, 9% to 15% of them detected once, and about 16% sits in the top ten. Sequences were derived from PBMCs, sampled on the day of the yellow fever booster vaccination. The origin of the receptors is a man younger than 45 who received the YFV17D yellow fever vaccine.

This clonotype was detected only a few times. The chain joins TRBV7-2 to TRBJ1-1, with D possibly being TRBD1 (6 bases). V was cut by 7 bases and J by 7 bases, with 16 bases left in between. Germline V gene data show CDR1 as SGHTA and CDR2 as FQGNSA. CDR3 length: 13 residues. CDR3 protein: CASNFGGVNEAFF. The CDR3 DNA is TGTGCCAGCAACTTCGGGGGCGTCAATGAAGCTTTCTTT.

V and J are TRBV6-1 and TRBJ1-5, with D possibly being TRBD1 (6 bases). Germline CDR1 is MNHNS and CDR2 is SASEGT. The germline V and J ends were trimmed by 6 bases and 6 bases, with 12 bases remaining between them. The CDR3 is made up of 13 amino acids. The CDR3 sequence is CASRSQGSQPQHF. CDR3 in DNA: TGTGCCAGCAGATCACAGGGTAGTCAGCCCCAGCATTTT.

For this clonotype: At one end, the junction sequence differs from germline, possibly due to a read error. The gene calls are TRBV10-3 and TRBJ2-1; D uncertain. This CDR3 has 13 residues. CDR1 ENHRY and CDR2 SYGVKD come from the germline V gene. The CDR3 reads CAIRANLGGPSDF. In DNA form, the CDR3 reads TGTGCCATCCGTGCGAATCTAGGTGGACCGTCCGACTTC.

At least ten counts were recorded for this clonotype. J is TRBJ2-1 and V is TRBV10-3; 11 bases agree with TRBD2. The CDR3 is 14 amino acids. Germline CDR1 reads ENHRY; CDR2 reads SYGVKD. Trimming at V came to 5 bases and at J to 10 bases, leaving 7 bases not matched to a gene. Here the CDR3 DNA reads TGTGCCATCAGTTTAGCGGGAGGGCAGGCGGAGCAGTTCTTC. It yields the protein CAISLAGGQAEQFF.

This clonotype showed up just a few times. The chain carries TRBV20-1 and TRBJ1-2; D may be TRBD1 (5 bases). Trimming left V 0 bases short and J 8 bases short, with 16 bases between. Germline V gene lookup returns CDR1 DFQATT and CDR2 SNEGSKA (reference sequence). The CDR3 consists of 14 residues. The CDR3 DNA is TGCAGTGCTAGAGATAAGGGGAGCCCCAGGGGCTACACCTTC. It codes for CSARDKGSPRGYTF.

The V call is TRBV12-3 or TRBV12-4, the J call TRBJ1-5, with 10 bases matching TRBD1. The CDR3 loop spans 15 amino acids. Trimming removed 6 bases from V and 2 bases from J; junction bases left unmatched: 4. The DNA for the CDR3 is TGTGCCAGCAGGACCGGGACAGGGGGCAATCAGCCCCAGCATTTT. Translation: CASRTGTGGNQPQHF.

This clonotype has only a few counts. The CDR3 is CASSLKGPGLAGGNEQFF. The CDR3 DNA sequence: TGTGCCAGCTCACTGAAGGGTCCGGGACTAGCGGGAGGTAATGAGCAGTTCTTC. V usage is TRBV18 and J usage is TRBJ2-1, with TRBD2 identical over 15 bases. After removal of 4 bases from V and 7 bases from J, the junction contained 11 bases not matched to a gene. Germline CDR1 and CDR2: KGHSH and LQKENI. CDR3 length: 18 amino acids.

The chain joins TRBV18 to TRBJ2-7; D might be TRBD1 (7 bases). The V end was cut by 3 bases, the J end by 0 bases, with 15 bases between. This CDR3 is built from 16 residues. Looked up from germline, CDR1 is KGHSH and CDR2 is LQKENI. This CDR3 is CASSPISRGVSYEQYF. In DNA form, the CDR3 reads TGTGCCAGCTCACCGATCAGCAGGGGGGTCTCCTACGAGCAGTACTTC.

This clonotype has at least ten counts. The rearrangement joins TRBV6-1 to TRBJ2-1; D uncertain. The length of the CDR3 is 15 residues. Germline V CDR1 and CDR2: MNHNS, SASEGT. V lost 4 bases, J lost 0 bases, and 10 bases lay in between. The CDR3 coding sequence is TGTGCCAGCAGTGCGATTTGGAGCTCCTACAATGAGCAGTTCTTC. Translated, it gives CASSAIWSSYNEQFF.

This clonotype has a handful of counts. This rearrangement joins TRBV7-9 to TRBJ2-2, with D unresolved. Trimming stripped 8 bases from V and 11 bases from J, with 9 bases between. Germline CDR1 and CDR2: SEHNR and FQNEAQ (reference sequence). The CDR3 is made up of 10 amino acids. This CDR3 is CASASFELFF. The DNA for the CDR3 is TGTGCCAGCGCCTCATTTGAGCTGTTTTTT.

This clonotype appeared many times. V is TRBV7-8 and J is TRBJ1-5, with 8 positions matching TRBD1. The CDR3 length is 14 residues. J was trimmed by 2 bases and V by 5 bases; bases with no gene match: 2. Germline-derived CDR1 and CDR2 are SGHVS and FQNEAQ. The CDR3: CASSPTGGNQPQHF. For the CDR3, the DNA is TGTGCCAGCAGCCCGACAGGGGGCAATCAGCCCCAGCATTTT.

This clonotype has only a few counts. The chain couples TRBV2 to TRBJ1-2; no clear D gene. The V and J ends lost 5 bases and 14 bases respectively, with 15 bases between them. Per the germline V gene, CDR1 is SNHLY and CDR2 is FYNNEI. This CDR3 region has 11 residues. CDR3 bases: TGTGCCAGCAGTCCTCAGAACCCCTCTACCTTC. Protein sequence: CASSPQNPSTF.

This clonotype was observed a handful of times. The rearrangement joins TRBV19 to TRBJ1-5, with no clear D. Deletions cut 4 bases from V and 2 bases from J, with 12 bases between. The CDR3 has 15 residues. In germline, CDR1 is LNHDA, CDR2 SQIVND (reference sequence). DNA for the CDR3: TGTGCCAGTAGTAGGACCCCGCCAGGCAATCAGCCCCAGCATTTT. As protein: CASSRTPPGNQPQHF.

The chain is built from TRBV12-3 or TRBV12-4 and TRBJ2-3; D not certain. The CDR3 has 14 residues. V lost 4 bases and J lost 3, with 11 bases in between. The CDR3: CASSYADRTDTQYF. DNA for the CDR3: TGTGCCAGCAGTTATGCGGATAGGACAGATACGCAGTATTTT.

This clonotype was seen a handful of times. The chain has TRBV4-3 and TRBJ2-1; possible D gene TRBD1, 6 bases. The CDR3 is 15 amino acids. The V gene's germline CDR1 is LGHNA and CDR2 YSLEER. V was shortened by 4 bases and J by 2 bases, with 12 bases between the two germline ends. CDR3 sequence (DNA): TGCGCCAGCAGCCTAAGAGGGGGAACCTACAATGAGCAGTTCTTC. Amino acids: CASSLRGGTYNEQFF.

This chain uses TRBV7-2 with TRBJ2-3; the match to TRBD2 covers 7 bases. The CDR3 contains 19 residues. Germline lookup yields CDR1 SGHTA and CDR2 FQGNSA. V was pared by 0 bases and J by 0 bases, with 12 bases of the junction left unmatched. The CDR3 spells CASSLARVYSGPSTDTQYF. The CDR3 DNA follows: TGTGCCAGCAGCTTAGCGCGGGTTTATAGCGGGCCTAGCACAGATACGCAGTATTTT.

This clonotype was seen a few times. J is TRBJ2-7 and V is TRBV23-1; 8 bases are a match to TRBD1. TRBV23-1 is an ORF; its function is uncertain. CDR3 size: 17 residues. The junction had 11 bases not matched to a gene; V was cut back by 1 base and J by 3 bases. The CDR3 DNA follows: TGCGCCAGCAGTCAATTGTCGGGACAGGTTCATTTCTACGAGCAGTACTTC. Residues: CASSQLSGQVHFYEQYF.

This clonotype was picked up a small number of times. The chain combines TRBV30 with TRBJ2-7; tentative D call: TRBD2 (6 bases). V was cut by 2 bases and J by 6 bases, with 14 bases left in between. This CDR3 comprises 13 residues. Germline CDR1 GTSNPN, CDR2 SVGIG (reference sequence). The CDR3 loop is CAWSTGGVSEQYF. The CDR3 DNA follows: TGTGCCTGGAGTACAGGCGGGGTCTCCGAGCAGTACTTC.

The CDR3 loop is CSASFLAGASYNEQFF. CDR3 nucleotide sequence: TGCAGTGCTTCATTCTTAGCGGGGGCTTCCTACAATGAGCAGTTCTTC. This sequence joins TRBV20-1 and TRBJ2-1, with TRBD2 matching 9 bases. This CDR3 is built from 16 residues. With 5 bases clipped from V and 1 base from J, the junction kept 9 bases outside the gene matches. Germline values: CDR1 DFQATT, CDR2 SNEGSKA (reference sequence).

This clonotype was recorded a few times. The chain is built from TRBV10-3 and TRBJ2-1; TRBD2 matches 8 bases. V gave up 2 bases and J gave up 8 bases; unmatched junction bases: 5. CDR1 and CDR2 from the germline V gene are ENHRY and SYGVKD. CDR3 length: 14 amino acids. DNA for the CDR3: TGTGCCATCAGTGAGCAACGGGGGGGGGATGAGCAGTTCTTC. This sequence encodes CAISEQRGGDEQFF.

This clonotype was observed a few times. The V and J genes are TRBV5-4 and TRBJ2-2; D possibly corresponds to TRBD2 (7 bases). Trimming pared 4 bases from V and 3 bases from J, leaving 19 bases between. The CDR3 is 17 residues long. Germline V CDR1 and CDR2: SGHNT, YYREEE (reference sequence). CDR3 region: CASSGGDKRTDTGELFF. Here the CDR3 DNA reads TGTGCCAGCAGCGGGGGGGACAAACGGACCGACACCGGGGAGCTGTTTTTT.

The chain combines TRBV7-2 with TRBJ2-1; 8 bases match TRBD1. V trimming: 4 bases; J trimming: 9 bases; junction bases outside the gene matches: 5. Germline V lookup: CDR1 SGHTA, CDR2 FQGNSA. The CDR3 spans 13 residues. CDR3: CASSSDRVAEQFF. DNA of the CDR3: TGTGCCAGCAGCTCGGACAGGGTTGCTGAGCAGTTCTTC.